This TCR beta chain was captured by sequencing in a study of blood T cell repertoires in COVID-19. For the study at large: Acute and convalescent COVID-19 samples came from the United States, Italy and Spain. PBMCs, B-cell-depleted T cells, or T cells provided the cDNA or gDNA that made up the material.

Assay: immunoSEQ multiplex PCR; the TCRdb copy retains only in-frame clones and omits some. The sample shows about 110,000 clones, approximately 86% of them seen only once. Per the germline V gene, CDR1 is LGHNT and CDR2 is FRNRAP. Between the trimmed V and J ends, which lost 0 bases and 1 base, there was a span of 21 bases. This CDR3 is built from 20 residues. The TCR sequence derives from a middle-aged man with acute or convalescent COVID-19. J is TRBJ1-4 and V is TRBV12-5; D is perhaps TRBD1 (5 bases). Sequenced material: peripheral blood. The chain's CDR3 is CASGLVELGRARVTNEKLFF. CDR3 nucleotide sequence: TGTGCTAGTGGTTTGGTAGAATTGGGCAGGGCTAGAGTAACTAATGAAAAACTGTTTTTT. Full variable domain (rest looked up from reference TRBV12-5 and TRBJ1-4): DARVTQTPRHKVTEMGQEVTMRCQPILGHNTVFWYRQTMMQGLELLAYFRNRAPLDDSGMPKDRFSAEMPDATLATLKIQPSEPRDSAVYFCASGLVELGRARVTNEKLFFGSGTQLSVL.